One sample yielded the 18 T cell receptor beta chains listed below, sequenced in a study of blood T cell repertoires in COVID-19 (dated by TCRdb to about 2020). Libraries were constructed by the immunoSEQ multiplex PCR assay. TCRdb took this table from immuneACCESS and kept in-frame rearrangements with V and J called. Such tables lack part of the clones; where checked against another copy, unresolved V genes explain under half of the gap, and the rest is unexplained. This sample gives some 490,000 clones in total; roughly 85% of them show up just once. Under 4% of the sample comes from the top ten. Sequenced input: peripheral blood. These receptors all come from a human donor in a cohort sampled during active COVID-19.

The chain is built from TRBV6-2 or TRBV6-3 and TRBJ1-4, with 9 bases that match TRBD1. Germline V lookup: CDR1 MNHEY, CDR2 SVGEGT. The CDR3 extends over 14 amino acids. V was pared by 4 bases and J by 6 bases, with 3 bases of the junction left unmatched. The CDR3 spells CASSSRTGDEKLFF. The CDR3 DNA reads as TGTGCCAGCAGTTCCCGGACAGGGGATGAAAAACTGTTTTTT.

The rearrangement links TRBV19 to TRBJ1-5; 10 positions match TRBD1. Germline lookup yields CDR1 LNHDA and CDR2 SQIVND (reference sequence). V lost 5 bases and J lost 5; bases outside the gene matches: 12. The length of the CDR3 is 17 residues. CDR3 region: CASSPQVGTGVYQPQHF. CDR3 DNA: TGTGCCAGTAGTCCCCAGGTCGGGACAGGGGTATATCAGCCCCAGCATTTT.

The CDR3 is CASSPYIPRAPYYTEAFF. Here the CDR3 DNA reads TGTGCCAGCTCACCGTATATACCCAGGGCTCCATATTACACTGAAGCTTTCTTT. V is TRBV18 and J is TRBJ1-1; possibly TRBD1 for D (5 bases). V was pared by 3 bases and J by 3 bases, with 23 bases between. CDR1 and CDR2 (germline): KGHSH, LQKENI. CDR3 size: 18 residues.

V is TRBV11-3 and J is TRBJ2-7, with a possible D match to TRBD2 (5 bases). This CDR3 is built from 17 residues. Between the trimmed V and J ends, which lost 0 bases and 2 bases, there was a span of 17 bases. Germline assignment: CDR1 SGHNT and CDR2 YENEEA. CDR3 coding DNA: TGTGCCAGCAGCTTAGATAGCGTTATCAGGCATGCCTACGAGCAGTACTTC. Protein product: CASSLDSVIRHAYEQYF.

V usage is TRBV7-2 and J usage is TRBJ2-2; tentative D call: TRBD1 (7 bases). CDR3 length: 15 amino acids. Trimming removed 2 bases at V and 4 bases at J, with 11 bases between. Looked up from germline, CDR1 is SGHTA and CDR2 is FQGNSA. The CDR3 here is CASSLQGGVTGELFF. DNA for the CDR3: TGTGCCAGCAGCTTACAGGGGGGAGTCACCGGGGAGCTGTTTTTT. The full variable domain, with the rest looked up from reference TRBV7-2 and TRBJ2-2, is GAGVSQSPSNKVTEKGKDVELRCDPISGHTALYWYRQSLGQGLEFLIYFQGNSAPDKSGLPSDRFSAERTGGSVSTLTIQRTQQEDSAVYLCASSLQGGVTGELFFGEGSRLTVL.

V is TRBV7-2 and J is TRBJ2-5; 11 bases fit TRBD2. V was clipped by 5 bases and J by 5 bases; unmatched bases: 7. Germline lookup yields CDR1 SGHTA and CDR2 FQGNSA. The CDR3 runs 15 residues. CDR3 DNA sequence: TGTGCCAGCAGCCTCCTTAGCGGGAGGGGGGAGACCCAGTACTTC. The encoded protein is CASSLLSGRGETQYF.

This chain uses TRBV9 with TRBJ1-1; TRBD1 might be the D (5 bases). The CDR3 contains 14 residues. V was trimmed by 4 bases and J by 4 bases, leaving 14 bases between them. CDR1 and CDR2 (germline): SGDLS, YYNGEE. In DNA form, the CDR3 reads TGTGCCAGCAGCTCCGACAGCCTGACCACTGAAGCTTTCTTT. This codes for CASSSDSLTTEAFF.

V usage is TRBV5-1 and J usage is TRBJ2-1, with 8 bases fitting TRBD2. Germline V gene data show CDR1 as SGHRS and CDR2 as YFSETQ. CDR3 size: 17 residues. V was clipped by 0 bases and J by 0 bases; unmatched bases: 5. The CDR3 sequence is CASSLVVSGSSYNEQFF. In DNA, the CDR3 is TGCGCCAGCAGCTTGGTAGTAAGCGGGAGCTCCTACAATGAGCAGTTCTTC. The variable domain in full, with the rest retrieved from reference TRBV5-1 and TRBJ2-1, is KAGVTQTPRYLIKTRGQQVTLSCSPISGHRSVSWYQQTPGQGLQFLFEYFSETQRNKGNFPGRFSGRQFSNSRSEMNVSTLELGDSALYLCASSLVVSGSSYNEQFFGPGTRLTVL.

The chain employs TRBV18 and TRBJ2-5; D may be TRBD1 (5 bases). This CDR3 region has 16 residues. Looked up from germline, CDR1 is KGHSH and CDR2 is LQKENI. V lost 0 bases, J lost 2 bases, and 13 bases lay in between. The CDR3 region has the DNA TGTGCCAGCTCACCACCGCAGGGCCAGGGACAAGAGACCCAGTACTTC. Translating gives CASSPPQGQGQETQYF.

As concerns this clone: This CDR3 is also generated by other DNA sequences in the sample. The chain is built from TRBV11-3 and TRBJ2-7, with no clear D. The V and J ends lost 1 base and 1 base respectively, with 5 bases between them. Looked up from germline, CDR1 is SGHNT and CDR2 is YENEEA. The CDR3 has 13 residues. DNA for the CDR3: TGTGCCAGCAGCTTAGCGGGTTCCTACGAGCAGTACTTC. Translation gives CASSLAGSYEQYF.

The chain combines TRBV9 with TRBJ2-1; TRBD2 aligns across 7 bases. Per the germline V gene, CDR1 is SGDLS and CDR2 is YYNGEE. The trim removed 6 bases at V and 7 bases at J, leaving 10 bases unmatched. The CDR3 contains 14 residues. The CDR3 is CASTGQLAVNEQFF. CDR3 in DNA: TGTGCCAGCACGGGTCAGCTAGCGGTAAATGAGCAGTTCTTC.

The chain has TRBV5-4 and TRBJ2-1, with a possible D match to TRBD1 (5 bases). CDR3 size: 13 residues. Between the trimmed V and J ends, which lost 3 bases and 10 bases, there was a span of 14 bases. Germline loops: CDR1 SGHNT, CDR2 YYREEE (reference sequence). This CDR3 is CASSSTAPGEQFF. CDR3 nucleotide sequence: TGTGCCAGCAGCTCGACAGCGCCAGGGGAGCAGTTCTTC.

The rearrangement links TRBV9 to TRBJ2-1; 7 bases match TRBD2. There are 16 residues in the CDR3. The germline V gene has CDR1 SGDLS and CDR2 YYNGEE. The V gene end was trimmed by 0 bases and the J gene end by 2 bases; junction bases not matched to a gene: 5. The CDR3 is CASSVGTSLPYNEQFF. The CDR3 DNA sequence: TGTGCCAGCAGCGTAGGGACTAGTCTCCCCTACAATGAGCAGTTCTTC.

The chain has TRBV2 and TRBJ1-5; D perhaps matches TRBD1 (6 bases). CDR1 is SNHLY and CDR2 is FYNNEI in the germline V gene. The CDR3 covers 13 residues. V was trimmed by 6 bases and J by 7 bases, leaving 13 bases between them. The CDR3 DNA reads TGTGCCAGCAGACGGGACATAGGGCAGCCCCAGCATTTT. It yields the protein CASRRDIGQPQHF.

This sequence joins TRBV4-2 and TRBJ2-1, with TRBD1 matching over 9 bases. Germline CDR1 and CDR2: LGHNA and YNFKEQ. CDR3 length: 17 amino acids. Trimming removed 2 bases from V and 5 bases from J; junction bases left unmatched: 10. Here the CDR3 reads CASSQWGQGGSNNEQFF. Written as DNA, the CDR3 is TGTGCCAGCAGCCAATGGGGACAGGGCGGAAGCAACAATGAGCAGTTCTTC.

CDR3 in DNA: TGTGCCAGCAGTCTCATGGGGGGAGCGGGGGAGACCCAGTACTTC. Protein: CASSLMGGAGETQYF. The chain links TRBV6-5 to TRBJ2-5; 7 nucleotides align to TRBD2. J gave up 5 bases and V 5 bases, and 11 bases lay outside the gene matches. The germline V gene encodes CDR1 MNHEY and CDR2 SVGAGI. This CDR3 spans 15 amino acids.

In regard to this clone: Other DNA sequences in this sample translate to the same CDR3. V usage is TRBV30 and J usage is TRBJ1-1; no firm D call. CDR3 size: 13 residues. Between the trimmed V and J ends, which lost 2 bases and 2 bases, there was a span of 9 bases. Germline lookup yields CDR1 GTSNPN and CDR2 SVGIG (reference sequence). The CDR3 loop is CAWSRGPNTEAFF. The CDR3 DNA is TGTGCCTGGAGTCGGGGTCCTAACACTGAAGCTTTCTTT. Full variable domain (outside the CDR3, taken from reference TRBV30 and TRBJ1-1): SQTIHQWPATLVQPVGSPLSLECTVEGTSNPNLYWYRQAAGRGLQLLFYSVGIGQISSEVPQNLSASRPQDRQFILSSKKLLLSDSGFYLCAWSRGPNTEAFFGQGTRLTVV.

The chain couples TRBV7-6 to TRBJ2-7, with D tentatively TRBD2 (6 bases). The CDR3 consists of 15 residues. V was clipped by 2 bases and J by 5 bases, with 16 bases between them. The germline V gene has CDR1 SGHVS and CDR2 FNYEAQ. The CDR3 nucleotides read TGTGCCAGCAGCTTACTGGAGGGAGGCGGCCACGAGCAGTACTTC. Residues: CASSLLEGGGHEQYF.